The source of this T cell receptor beta chain is a study of CD8+ T cells in alopecia areata. As the sequencing template, cDNA was produced by extracting RNA and reverse transcribing it. The assay was immunoSEQ multiplex PCR, and TCRdb's table has in-frame clones only and misses some. The sample has more than 95,000 clones, about 51% seen once; the top ten hold about 10%. Study-level points and caveats: Scalp lesions, especially in alopecia totalis/universalis, had higher clonality than normal scalp. Sequencing of scalp samples also includes resident alphabeta T cells from normal skin.

This CDR3 spans 13 amino acids. Germline CDR1 is MNHEY and CDR2 is SMNVEV (reference sequence). V lost 6 bases to trimming and J lost 7 bases, with 14 bases between them. Turning to this clone: Antigen: not known.

The TCR originated in a human donor with alopecia areata. The chain links TRBV27 to TRBJ2-3; D tentatively reads TRBD1 or TRBD2 (5 bases each). Sequencing was performed on NKG2D-low CD8+ T cells sorted from blood. The DNA of the CDR3 is TGTGCCAGCAGCCCCGGGGACGGCAATACGCAGTATTTT. It codes for CASSPGDGNTQYF.